This TCR beta chain was sequenced for a study of control samples from healthy donors and cancer patients. The V and J ends lost 1 base and 1 base respectively, with 14 bases between them. CDR1 and CDR2 (germline): MGHRA, YSYEKL. There are 17 residues in the CDR3. Profiled with immunoSEQ multiplex PCR; TCRdb holds only in-frame clones, not every one. Of over 85,000 clones in the sample, about 89% are singletons; the top ten hold over 8.5%. V is TRBV4-1 and J is TRBJ1-5; D might be TRBD1 (6 bases). Sequenced input: PBMCs. The clonotype originates from a woman between 45 and 65 years old with colorectal cancer. Written as DNA, the CDR3 is TGCGCCAGCAGCCAAGTCTTAGGGGGGGGAAGCAATCAGCCCCAGCATTTT. Translating it yields CASSQVLGGGSNQPQHF.